The 26 T cell receptor beta chains below were found in one sample sequenced in a study. TCRdb redid the calling of the RT-PCR reads with MiXCR, one entry per CDR3 protein. The sample contains about 680,000 distinct CDR3 sequences, approximately 14% of which appear only once. The source material was memory CD4+ T cells from blood. The source is a female donor in good health, serving as a healthy control.

This clonotype has just a few counts. The V call is TRBV27, the J call TRBJ1-5; the D gene is possibly TRBD1 (6 bases). Trimming took off 5 bases at V and 3 bases at J, with 11 bases between the two ends. The CDR3 is 14 amino acids. The germline gives CDR1 MNHEY, CDR2 SMNVEV (reference sequence). The CDR3 DNA reads TGTGCCAGCAGTCGAGGACAGCTCAATCAGCCCCAGCATTTT. This sequence encodes CASSRGQLNQPQHF.

This clonotype has at least ten counts. This rearrangement joins TRBV29-1 to TRBJ1-1; TRBD1 is a possible D gene (5 bases). V lost 3 bases and J lost 7, with 24 bases in between. The germline gives CDR1 SQVTM, CDR2 ANQGSEA. The CDR3 spans 16 residues. The CDR3 nucleotides read TGCAGCGTTGATAGTCCGACGGCGCCCGAGGGACTTGAAGCTTTCTTT. This sequence encodes CSVDSPTAPEGLEAFF.

This clonotype was picked up many times. This chain joins TRBV9 and TRBJ2-2, with 12 positions matching TRBD2. With 4 bases clipped from V and 5 bases from J, the junction kept 6 bases outside the gene matches. CDR3 length: 16 residues. The germline V gene has CDR1 SGDLS and CDR2 YYNGEE. CDR3 sequence: CASSLLAGGVTGELFF. The CDR3 nucleotides read TGTGCCAGCAGCTTACTAGCGGGAGGAGTTACCGGGGAGCTGTTTTTT. Complete variable domain (other parts from reference TRBV9 and TRBJ2-2): DSGVTQTPKHLITATGQRVTLRCSPRSGDLSVYWYQQSLDQGLQFLIQYYNGEERAKGNILERFSAQQFPDLHSELNLSSLELGDSALYFCASSLLAGGVTGELFFGEGSRLTVL.

The chain couples TRBV20-1 to TRBJ1-5; TRBD1 matches 9 bases. The V segment lost 5 bases and the J segment 1 base; nucleotides outside the gene matches: 3. The germline V gene encodes CDR1 DFQATT and CDR2 SNEGSKA (reference sequence). There are 14 residues in the CDR3. The chain's CDR3 is CSAWTGASNQPQHF. In DNA, the CDR3 is TGCAGTGCTTGGACAGGGGCGAGCAATCAGCCCCAGCATTTT.

The chain couples TRBV20-1 to TRBJ2-5; D is unclear. The V end was cut by 5 bases, the J end by 2 bases, with 15 bases between. CDR1 DFQATT and CDR2 SNEGSKA come from the germline V gene (reference sequence). CDR3 length equals 14 residues. DNA of the CDR3: TGCAGTGCTCCCGCTCGGCCGGCTCAAGAGACCCAGTACTTC. Amino acids: CSAPARPAQETQYF.

The chain recombines TRBV5-1 with TRBJ1-3; D is unclear. Trimming took 4 bases from V and 0 from J, leaving 11 bases between them. The CDR3 covers 15 residues. Germline assignment: CDR1 SGHRS and CDR2 YFSETQ. Here the CDR3 DNA reads TGCGCCAGCAGCCTTCTAGCGGTCTCTGGAAACACCATATATTTT. Translation: CASSLLAVSGNTIYF.

This clonotype has more than one count but fewer than ten. The chain carries TRBV7-9 and TRBJ2-7; D is ambiguous. This CDR3 contains 15 residues. Trimming stripped 1 base from V and 0 bases from J, with 10 bases between. CDR1 and CDR2 from the germline V gene are SEHNR and FQNEAQ (reference sequence). CDR3 bases: TGTGCCAGCAGCTTAGATCCCCTAATCTCCTACGAGCAGTACTTC. This gives the protein CASSLDPLISYEQYF.

A word on this clonotype: One end of the junction varies from germline; a read error may be responsible. This chain links TRBV6-5 with TRBJ1-1, with D maybe TRBD1 (5 bases). The CDR3 loop spans 14 amino acids. Germline V gene data show CDR1 as MNHEY and CDR2 as SVGAGI. The CDR3 DNA reads as TGTGCCAGCAGTCACGAAGGGGCGAACACTAAAGCTTTCTTT. Amino acid sequence: CASSHEGANTKAFF.

The sample holds many counts of this clonotype. The gene calls are TRBV6-4 and TRBJ1-1; maybe TRBD1 (6 bases). CDR3 length equals 14 residues. Germline-derived CDR1 and CDR2 are MRHNA and SNTAGT. Trimming stripped 2 bases from V and 4 bases from J, with 11 bases between. The CDR3 DNA sequence: TGTGCCAGCAGTGACGGGGGCGGGGGCACTGAAGCTTTCTTT. Translation: CASSDGGGGTEAFF.

This clonotype was picked up a small number of times. This sequence joins TRBV5-1 and TRBJ2-1, with D possibly being TRBD1 (6 bases). The CDR3 runs to 14 residues. Germline V gene sequence: CDR1 SGHRS, CDR2 YFSETQ. V was cut by 0 bases and J by 5 bases, with 9 bases left in between. The CDR3 DNA follows: TGCGCCAGCAGCTTGGGCAACAGGGACAATGAGCAGTTCTTC. Protein product: CASSLGNRDNEQFF.

This chain joins TRBV6-2 or TRBV6-3 and TRBJ2-6; 8 bases align to TRBD1. Germline values: CDR1 MNHEY, CDR2 SVGEGT. V lost 6 bases, J lost 5 bases, and 15 bases stayed unmatched. The CDR3 contains 18 residues. CDR3 residues: CASSKYSTGGSWANVLTF. CDR3 bases: TGTGCCAGCAGCAAGTATAGTACAGGGGGTAGCTGGGCCAACGTCCTGACTTTC.

This clonotype was seen only a few times. V usage is TRBV6-5 and J usage is TRBJ2-2; D gene uncertain. The CDR3 spans 15 residues. V shed 5 bases and J shed 3 bases, with 13 bases lying between them. Germline CDR1 MNHEY, CDR2 SVGAGI. The CDR3 DNA reads as TGTGCCAGCAGTCGAGACCGCGCCGACACCGGGGAGCTGTTTTTT. It specifies CASSRDRADTGELFF.

CDR3 region: CARHPRVGPNEQYF. In DNA form, the CDR3 reads TGTGCCAGACACCCCAGGGTAGGGCCGAACGAGCAGTACTTC. The chain joins TRBV27 to TRBJ2-7, with D possibly matching TRBD1 (5 bases). The V end was cut by 9 bases, the J end by 5 bases, with 20 bases between. CDR3 length: 14 amino acids. CDR1 and CDR2 from the germline V gene are MNHEY and SMNVEV (reference sequence).

Only a few counts were recorded for this clonotype. This sequence joins TRBV13 and TRBJ2-1, with 8 bases fitting TRBD2. The CDR3 is 15 amino acids. In germline, CDR1 is PRHDT, CDR2 FYEKMQ (reference sequence). Trimming removed 0 bases from V and 6 bases from J; junction bases left unmatched: 4. CDR3 DNA: TGTGCCAGCAGCTTAGGCGGGAGGGCCGTCAATGAGCAGTTCTTC. This translates into CASSLGGRAVNEQFF.

This clonotype showed up many times. The chain couples TRBV7-3 to TRBJ2-3, with D perhaps matching TRBD1 or TRBD2 (6 bases each). Trimming shortened V by 5 bases and J by 1 base, and 16 bases separated the two germline ends. Germline values: CDR1 SGHTA, CDR2 FQGTGA. CDR3 size: 16 residues. This CDR3 is CASSLGGKGGTDTQYF. As DNA, the CDR3 is TGTGCCAGCAGCCTAGGGGGGAAGGGTGGCACAGATACGCAGTATTTT.

The table lists this clonotype with a few counts. J is TRBJ2-7 and V is TRBV6-6, with D possibly being TRBD2 (5 bases). CDR3 size: 14 residues. Trimming pared 0 bases from V and 4 bases from J, leaving 10 bases between. The V gene's germline CDR1 is MNHNY and CDR2 SVGAGI (reference sequence). The CDR3: CASSYSHGSYEQYF. DNA of the CDR3: TGTGCCAGCAGTTACTCCCATGGGAGTTACGAGCAGTACTTC.

The CDR3 nucleotides read TGTGCCAGCAGTCCACCCAGGGTAGGGGACACTGAAGCTTTCTTT. Its translation: CASSPPRVGDTEAFF. The chain employs TRBV27 and TRBJ1-1, with D maybe TRBD1 (5 bases). With 5 bases removed from V and 3 bases from J, the gap between germline ends came to 16 bases. The germline V gene encodes CDR1 MNHEY and CDR2 SMNVEV (reference sequence). This CDR3 has 15 residues.

In DNA, the CDR3 is TGTGCCAGCAGCCAAGATCTAGGGACTAGCGGGGAAGAGACCCAGTACTTC. It is translated as CASSQDLGTSGEETQYF. The genes are TRBV3-1 and TRBJ2-5, with 13 bases that match TRBD2. Germline V gives CDR1 LGHDT, CDR2 YNNKEL (reference sequence). The CDR3 runs 17 residues. After removal of 0 bases from V and 3 bases from J, the junction contained 4 bases not matched to a gene.

The V call is TRBV27, the J call TRBJ2-1, with D perhaps assigned TRBD1 or TRBD2 (6 bases each). The CDR3 covers 14 residues. CDR1 and CDR2 (germline): MNHEY, SMNVEV (reference sequence). V shed 3 bases and J shed 6 bases, with 12 bases lying between them. CDR3: CASSLLGGTNEQFF. The CDR3 DNA follows: TGTGCCAGCAGTTTGTTAGGGGGGACCAATGAGCAGTTCTTC.

This clonotype was counted only a few times. The gene calls are TRBV6-5 and TRBJ2-5, with 11 bases identical to TRBD2. CDR1 is MNHEY and CDR2 is SVGAGI in the germline V gene. This CDR3 region has 16 residues. Losses at the gene ends were 5 bases for V and 8 bases for J; bases not matched to a gene: 13. This chain's CDR3 is CASSRATSGDLATQYF. The CDR3 DNA reads as TGTGCCAGCAGTCGGGCGACTAGCGGGGACCTGGCTACCCAGTACTTC.

This clonotype was counted only a few times. V usage is TRBV20-1 and J usage is TRBJ2-5; 10 bases map to TRBD2. The germline CDR1 and CDR2 sequences are DFQATT and SNEGSKA (reference sequence). Losses at the gene ends were 5 bases for V and 0 bases for J; bases not matched to a gene: 6. The length of the CDR3 is 15 residues. The CDR3 region is CSAPSGTSDQETQYF. The CDR3 region has the DNA TGCAGTGCTCCATCCGGGACTAGCGACCAAGAGACCCAGTACTTC.

This clonotype was seen a handful of times. The rearrangement links TRBV20-1 to TRBJ2-1; D remains ambiguous. CDR1 DFQATT and CDR2 SNEGSKA come from the germline V gene (reference sequence). The CDR3 is made up of 12 amino acids. V lost 3 bases to trimming and J lost 3 bases, with 6 bases between them. The CDR3 reads CSARRFYNEQFF. In DNA form, the CDR3 reads TGCAGTGCTAGGCGCTTCTACAATGAGCAGTTCTTC.

The chain is built from TRBV9 and TRBJ2-1; D unclear. Germline V gene lookup returns CDR1 SGDLS and CDR2 YYNGEE. There are 14 residues in the CDR3. V was pared by 0 bases and J by 4 bases, with 8 bases between. Here the CDR3 reads CASSVESDYNEQFF. The CDR3 DNA sequence: TGTGCCAGCAGCGTAGAGTCAGATTACAATGAGCAGTTCTTC.

The chain joins TRBV9 to TRBJ2-3; D is unclear. Germline values: CDR1 SGDLS, CDR2 YYNGEE. Trimming removed 3 bases at V and 5 bases at J, with 13 bases between. CDR3 length: 14 amino acids. CDR3 bases: TGTGCCAGCAGCGCCCAAGTGGCCCAAGATACGCAGTATTTT. This encodes CASSAQVAQDTQYF.

This clonotype was counted only a few times. The V call is TRBV9, the J call TRBJ1-1; 8 bases agree with TRBD1. V lost 3 bases and J lost 5; bases outside the gene matches: 6. This CDR3 has 14 residues. Germline CDR1 SGDLS, CDR2 YYNGEE. CDR3 coding DNA: TGTGCCAGCAGCGCGCAGGGGGCTGGAACTGAAGCTTTCTTT. It specifies CASSAQGAGTEAFF.

This clonotype was counted between two and nine times. The J gene is TRBJ1-1, the V gene TRBV10-3, with a possible D match to TRBD1 (6 bases). The V and J ends lost 2 bases and 4 bases respectively, with 8 bases between them. CDR1 ENHRY and CDR2 SYGVKD come from the germline V gene. The CDR3 is 13 residues long. In DNA form, the CDR3 reads TGTGCCATCAGTGAGGCAGGGGTCACTGAAGCTTTCTTT. Residues: CAISEAGVTEAFF.